One sample yielded the 17 T cell receptor beta chains listed below, sequenced in a study of blood T cell repertoires in COVID-19. Sequencing used immunoSEQ multiplex PCR; TCRdb keeps in-frame clones, though not all of them. The sample includes roughly 130,000 clones, 75% to 90% of them seen just once. The sequencing sample was made of peripheral blood. These receptors were collected from a man in his sixties or seventies with acute or convalescent COVID-19.

In regard to this clone: Mismatch with germline at one junction end may stem from a read error. The V call is TRBV10-1, the J call TRBJ1-4; TRBD1 might be the D (6 bases). CDR3 length: 11 amino acids. Germline loops: CDR1 WNHNN, CDR2 SYGVQD (reference sequence). In nucleotides, the CDR3 is TGCGCCAGCAGTGTACAGGGCCCCGTAAATTTT. Translating gives CASSVQGPVNF.

This chain's CDR3 is CASSQQGPNTEAFF. As DNA, the CDR3 is TGCGCCAGCAGCCAACAGGGGCCGAACACTGAAGCTTTCTTT. This rearrangement joins TRBV5-1 to TRBJ1-1; 7 positions agree with TRBD1. The CDR3 is 14 residues long. CDR1 is SGHRS, CDR2 YFSETQ, per germline. V shed 4 bases, J shed 1 base, and the junction held 4 bases outside the gene matches.

The CDR3 DNA sequence: TGTGCCACCAGCAGAGACATCCCCGGGTCAGGAAACACCATATATTTT. Protein product: CATSRDIPGSGNTIYF. The chain carries TRBV15 and TRBJ1-3; D call uncertain. The germline V and J ends were trimmed by 0 bases and 4 bases, with 13 bases remaining between them. The germline V gene encodes CDR1 LNHNV and CDR2 YYDKDF (reference sequence). This CDR3 comprises 16 residues.

The chain combines TRBV19 with TRBJ1-2; 10 bases fit TRBD1. CDR1 and CDR2 (germline): LNHDA, SQIVND (reference sequence). This CDR3 has 13 amino acids. The junction had 10 bases not matched to a gene; V was cut back by 11 bases and J by 7 bases. DNA of the CDR3: TGTGCCGTCGGTCGGGACAGGGGATCTGGCTACACCTTC. It is translated as CAVGRDRGSGYTF.

The chain links TRBV9 to TRBJ2-7; TRBD1 matches 10 bases. This CDR3 has 13 residues. CDR1 is SGDLS, CDR2 YYNGEE, per germline. The trim removed 9 bases at V and 12 bases at J, leaving 15 bases unmatched. The CDR3 loop reads CATDPDRGDEVYF. DNA for the CDR3: TGTGCCACCGATCCGGACAGGGGGGACGAGGTGTACTTC.

The chain carries TRBV5-1 and TRBJ2-1, with a weak D call TRBD1 (6 bases). Germline CDR1 SGHRS, CDR2 YFSETQ. Trimming removed 4 bases at V and 7 bases at J, with 12 bases between. This CDR3 has 13 amino acids. DNA of the CDR3: TGCGCCAGCAGCCTGGACAGTTTAAATGAGCAGTTCTTC. This gives the protein CASSLDSLNEQFF.

This clone came up a few times. J is TRBJ1-2 and V is TRBV7-9; the D is unclear. The V end was cut by 0 bases, the J end by 5 bases, with 10 bases between. CDR1 is SEHNR, CDR2 FQNEAQ, per germline (reference sequence). The CDR3 covers 14 residues. The CDR3 nucleotides read TGTGCCAGCAGCTTAGCCACCCCGGGGTATGGCTACACCTTC. It is translated as CASSLATPGYGYTF.

The chain links TRBV6-1 to TRBJ2-1, with 10 bases aligning to TRBD2. CDR1 and CDR2 (germline): MNHNS, SASEGT. This CDR3 spans 17 amino acids. Trimming removed 2 bases from V and 2 bases from J; junction bases left unmatched: 6. CDR3 sequence: CASSELPGLAAYNEQFF. DNA of the CDR3: TGTGCCAGCAGTGAATTGCCAGGACTAGCGGCCTACAATGAGCAGTTCTTC.

The chain links TRBV18 to TRBJ1-1; TRBD1 agrees at 7 bases. The CDR3 is 14 amino acids. Germline V gene lookup returns CDR1 KGHSH and CDR2 LQKENI. Trimming cost V 6 bases and J 1 base; bases outside gene matches: 5. CDR3 sequence reads: CASSFYRGNTEAFF. The CDR3 DNA reads TGTGCCAGCTCGTTCTACAGGGGGAACACTGAAGCTTTCTTT.

As concerns this clone: Other DNA sequences in this sample translate to the same CDR3. V usage is TRBV18 and J usage is TRBJ1-1; D not certain. V lost 2 bases to trimming and J lost 1 base, with 5 bases between them. There are 13 residues in the CDR3. Per the germline V gene, CDR1 is KGHSH and CDR2 is LQKENI. The CDR3 is CASSPNGNTEAFF. The CDR3 nucleotides read TGTGCCAGCTCACCAAACGGGAACACTGAAGCTTTCTTT.

This chain joins TRBV2 and TRBJ1-1; D is uncertain. The V gene lost 4 bases and the J gene lost 0 bases, with 6 bases spanning the gap. Germline V CDR1 and CDR2: SNHLY, FYNNEI. This CDR3 has 13 residues. CDR3 DNA sequence: TGTGCCAGCAGTGGGCAGATGAACACTGAAGCTTTCTTT. Translating it yields CASSGQMNTEAFF.

V gene TRBV28 combines with J gene TRBJ1-5, with TRBD1 as a possible D gene (6 bases). Germline CDR1 MDHEN, CDR2 SYDVKM. The CDR3 loop spans 13 amino acids. Trimming stripped 5 bases from V and 3 bases from J, with 8 bases between. CDR3 coding DNA: TGTGCCAGCAGTAGACAGGTCAATCAGCCCCAGCATTTT. Protein: CASSRQVNQPQHF.

V and J are TRBV28 and TRBJ1-2, with D possibly matching TRBD1 (6 bases). V lost 6 bases to trimming and J lost 8 bases, with 19 bases between them. Germline values: CDR1 MDHEN, CDR2 SYDVKM. CDR3 size: 14 residues. CDR3 bases: TGTGCCAGCAGCTCCCAGCGGGGGGCGTTAGGCTACACCTTC. Protein sequence: CASSSQRGALGYTF.

This chain uses TRBV28 with TRBJ1-4; possibly TRBD1 for D (6 bases). Germline V CDR1 and CDR2: MDHEN, SYDVKM. V was shortened by 5 bases and J by 6 bases, with 10 bases between the two germline ends. CDR3 size: 13 residues. This CDR3 reads CASSQTGYEKLFF. CDR3 nucleotide sequence: TGTGCCAGCAGTCAAACAGGGTATGAAAAACTGTTTTTT.

The chain uses TRBV7-2 and TRBJ2-5; the match to TRBD1 covers 7 bases. Germline CDR1 reads SGHTA; CDR2 reads FQGNSA. After removal of 1 base from V and 2 bases from J, the junction contained 1 base not matched to a gene. The CDR3 runs to 14 residues. The CDR3 sequence: CASSLGGQQETQYF. CDR3 nucleotide sequence: TGTGCCAGCAGCTTAGGGGGACAGCAAGAGACCCAGTACTTC.

The chain couples TRBV5-1 to TRBJ2-3; D unresolved. The germline gives CDR1 SGHRS, CDR2 YFSETQ. The CDR3 is 16 amino acids. The V gene lost 3 bases and the J gene lost 4 bases, with 18 bases spanning the gap. CDR3 nucleotide sequence: TGCGCCAGCAGCTCGCTTATGATGCTAGAATCAGATACGCAGTATTTT. This codes for CASSSLMMLESDTQYF.

The V gene is TRBV10-3, the J gene TRBJ1-2; 12 nucleotides line up with TRBD1. The V and J ends lost 3 bases and 5 bases, in that order; junction bases with no gene match: 7. CDR1 is ENHRY and CDR2 is SYGVKD in the germline V gene. This CDR3 spans 16 amino acids. Written as DNA, the CDR3 is TGTGCCATCAGTGATCCCGGGACAGGGGGCCAGTATGGCTACACCTTC. It codes for CAISDPGTGGQYGYTF.